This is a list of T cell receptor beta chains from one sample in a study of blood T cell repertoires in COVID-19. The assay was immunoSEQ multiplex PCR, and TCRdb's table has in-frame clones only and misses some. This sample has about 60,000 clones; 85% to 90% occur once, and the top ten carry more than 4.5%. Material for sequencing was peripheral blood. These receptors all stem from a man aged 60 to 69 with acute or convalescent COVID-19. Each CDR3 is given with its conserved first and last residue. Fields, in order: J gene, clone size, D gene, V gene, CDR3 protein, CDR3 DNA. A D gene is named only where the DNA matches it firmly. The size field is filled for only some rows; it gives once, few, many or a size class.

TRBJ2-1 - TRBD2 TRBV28 CASSLITPGGLAGGNEQFF TGTGCCAGCAGTCTAATCACACCCGGTGGTCTAGCGGGCGGAAATGAGCAGTTCTTC
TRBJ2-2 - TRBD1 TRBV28 CASSFVRQGAPGELFF TGTGCCAGCAGTTTCGTACGGCAGGGGGCGCCCGGGGAGCTGTTTTTT
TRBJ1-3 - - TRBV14 CASKTGSSSGNTIYF TGTGCCAGCAAAACAGGTTCGAGCTCTGGAAACACCATATATTTT
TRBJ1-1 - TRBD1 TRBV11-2 CASSLGDSPEAFF TGTGCCAGCAGCTTAGGGGACAGTCCCGAAGCTTTCTTT
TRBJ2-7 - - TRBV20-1 CSASGSGLSYEQYF TGCAGTGCTAGTGGGTCCGGACTCTCCTACGAGCAGTACTTC
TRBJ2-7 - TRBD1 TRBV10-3 CAISFDRGRDNEQYF TGTGCCATCAGTTTCGACAGGGGGCGAGACAACGAGCAGTACTTC
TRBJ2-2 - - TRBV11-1 CASSSARTSWGGELFF TGTGCCAGCAGCTCAGCCCGGACTTCCTGGGGCGGGGAGCTGTTTTTT
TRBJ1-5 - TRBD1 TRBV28 CASLQGGPNQPQHF TGTGCCAGCCTACAGGGGGGACCCAATCAGCCCCAGCATTTT
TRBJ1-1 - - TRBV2 CASSEALVGEAFF TGTGCCAGCAGTGAAGCGCTGGTCGGTGAAGCTTTCTTT
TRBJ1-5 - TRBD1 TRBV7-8 CASSLPGQGYQPQHF TGTGCCAGCAGCTTACCAGGACAGGGGTATCAGCCCCAGCATTTT
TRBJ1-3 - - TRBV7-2 CASSLTRGNTIYF TGTGCCAGCAGCTTAACCAGGGGCAACACCATATATTTT
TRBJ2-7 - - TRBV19 CASSKLARGGDEQYF TGTGCCAGTAGCAAATTAGCTCGAGGCGGAGACGAGCAGTACTTC
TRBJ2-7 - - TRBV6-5 CASKTGLAYEQYF TGTGCCAGCAAGACCGGACTGGCCTACGAGCAGTACTTC
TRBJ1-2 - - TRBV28 CASSSSGVGYGYTF TGTGCCAGCAGTTCCTCAGGGGTTGGCTATGGCTACACCTTC
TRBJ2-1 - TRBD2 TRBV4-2 CASSQDPLVSGRDNEQFF TGTGCCAGCAGCCAAGACCCCCTTGTGAGCGGGAGGGACAATGAGCAGTTCTTC
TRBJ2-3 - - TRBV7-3 CASSFFRGRDTQYF TGTGCCAGCAGCTTTTTCCGGGGTAGAGATACGCAGTATTTT
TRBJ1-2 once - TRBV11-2 CASSLDREDRSYGYTF TGTGCCAGCAGCTTAGATCGGGAGGACCGTTCCTATGGCTACACCTTC
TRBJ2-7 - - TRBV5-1 CASSLAASPTLYEQYF TGCGCCAGCAGCTTGGCCGCTAGCCCCACTCTGTACGAGCAGTACTTC
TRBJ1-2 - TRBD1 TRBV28 CASRIRDRADYGYTF TGTGCCAGCCGCATTCGGGACAGGGCCGACTATGGCTACACCTTC
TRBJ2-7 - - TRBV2 CASSEVGEWQYF TGTGCCAGCAGTGAGGTCGGGGAGTGGCAGTACTTC
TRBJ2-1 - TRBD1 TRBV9 CASSVAPGGYNEQFF TGTGCCAGCAGCGTAGCTCCAGGGGGCTACAATGAGCAGTTCTTC
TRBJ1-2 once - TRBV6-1 CASSEDRSFYGYTF TGTGCCAGCAGTGAAGATCGGAGCTTCTATGGCTACACCTTC
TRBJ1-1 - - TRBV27 CASATWEGQGTEAFF TGTGCCAGCGCCACGTGGGAGGGGCAGGGGACTGAAGCTTTCTTT
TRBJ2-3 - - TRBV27 CASSHRVDTQYF TGTGCCAGCAGTCACAGGGTAGATACGCAGTATTTT
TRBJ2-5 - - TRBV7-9 CASSLSTVLLETQYF TGTGCCAGCAGCCTAAGCACGGTATTACTAGAGACCCAGTACTTC
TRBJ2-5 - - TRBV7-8 CASSLGAEETQYF TGTGCCAGCAGCTTAGGGGCAGAAGAGACCCAGTACTTC
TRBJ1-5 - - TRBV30 CAWSTSGREDRRKPQHF TGTGCCTGGAGTACATCTGGTCGGGAGGACCGGAGGAAGCCCCAGCATTTT
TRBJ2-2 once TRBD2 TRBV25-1 CASSDPRRGTGELFF TGTGCCAGCAGTGATCCCCGGCGGGGGACCGGGGAGCTGTTTTTT
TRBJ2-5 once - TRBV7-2 CASSLGPQETQYF TGTGCCAGCAGCTTAGGGCCTCAAGAGACCCAGTACTTC
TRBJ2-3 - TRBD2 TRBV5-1 CASSFSGRGYTQYF TGCGCCAGCAGCTTCAGCGGGAGAGGATATACGCAGTATTTT
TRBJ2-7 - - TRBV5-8 CASSLDRDYEQYF TGTGCCAGCAGCTTGGACAGGGATTACGAGCAGTACTTC
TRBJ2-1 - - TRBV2 CASKETRNEQFF TGTGCCAGCAAGGAGACCAGAAATGAGCAGTTCTTC
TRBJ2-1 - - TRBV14 CASSQAPPDTEQFF TGTGCCAGCAGCCAAGCCCCCCCGGACACCGAGCAGTTCTTC
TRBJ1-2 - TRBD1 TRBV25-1 CASRPTDRDLYGYTF TGTGCCAGCAGACCCACGGACAGGGACCTCTATGGCTACACCTTC
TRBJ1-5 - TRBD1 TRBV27 CASSPGLGQGTYSNQPQHF TGTGCCAGCAGTCCAGGGTTGGGACAGGGAACTTATAGCAATCAGCCCCAGCATTTT
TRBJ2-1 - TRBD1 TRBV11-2 CASSPDRGQYNEQFF TGTGCCAGCAGCCCGGACAGGGGGCAATACAATGAGCAGTTCTTC
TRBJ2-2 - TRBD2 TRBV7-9 CASSSGLAGGWAGELFF TGTGCCAGCAGCTCCGGACTAGCGGGAGGTTGGGCCGGGGAGCTGTTTTTT
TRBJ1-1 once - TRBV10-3 CAISDPEFTEAFF TGTGCCATCAGTGACCCGGAGTTCACTGAAGCTTTCTTT
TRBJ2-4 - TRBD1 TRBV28 CASRDRDRNIQYF TGTGCCAGCAGGGACAGGGATCGGAACATTCAGTACTTC
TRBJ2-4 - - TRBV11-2 CASSYDLGGYIQYF TGTGCCAGCAGCTACGATCTAGGTGGTTACATTCAGTACTTC
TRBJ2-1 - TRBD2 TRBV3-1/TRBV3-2 CASSPAIFSGRSYNEQFF TGTGCCAGCAGCCCCGCGATATTTAGCGGGAGGTCCTACAATGAGCAGTTCTTC
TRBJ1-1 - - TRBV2 CASSRDPVRGAFF TGTGCCAGCAGTCGGGACCCGGTGAGGGGGGCTTTCTTT